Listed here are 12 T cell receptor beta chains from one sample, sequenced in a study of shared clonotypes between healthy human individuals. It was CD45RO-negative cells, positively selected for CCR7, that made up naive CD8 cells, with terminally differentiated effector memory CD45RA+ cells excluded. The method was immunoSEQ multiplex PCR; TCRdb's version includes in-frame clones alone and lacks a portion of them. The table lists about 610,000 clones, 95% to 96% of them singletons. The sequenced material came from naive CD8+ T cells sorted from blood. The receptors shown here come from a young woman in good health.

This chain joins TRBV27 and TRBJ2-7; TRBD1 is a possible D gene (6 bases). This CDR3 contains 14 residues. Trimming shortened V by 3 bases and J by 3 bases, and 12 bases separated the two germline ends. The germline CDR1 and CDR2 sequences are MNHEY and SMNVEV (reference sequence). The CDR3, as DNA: TGTGCCAGCAGTTTGGGGACATATTTCTACGAGCAGTACTTC. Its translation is CASSLGTYFYEQYF.

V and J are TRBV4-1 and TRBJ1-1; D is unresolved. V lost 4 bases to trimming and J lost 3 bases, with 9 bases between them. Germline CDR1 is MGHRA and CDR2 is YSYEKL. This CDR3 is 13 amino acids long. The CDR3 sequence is CASSPDVDTEAFF. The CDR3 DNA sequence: TGCGCCAGCAGCCCGGACGTAGACACTGAAGCTTTCTTT.

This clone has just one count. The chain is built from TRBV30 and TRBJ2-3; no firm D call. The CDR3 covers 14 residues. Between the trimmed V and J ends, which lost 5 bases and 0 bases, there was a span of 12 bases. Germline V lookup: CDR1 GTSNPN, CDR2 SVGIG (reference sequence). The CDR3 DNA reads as TGTGCCTGGCGAACAGTCCTCAGCACAGATACGCAGTATTTT. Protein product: CAWRTVLSTDTQYF. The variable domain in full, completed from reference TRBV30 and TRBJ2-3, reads SQTIHQWPATLVQPVGSPLSLECTVEGTSNPNLYWYRQAAGRGLQLLFYSVGIGQISSEVPQNLSASRPQDRQFILSSKKLLLSDSGFYLCAWRTVLSTDTQYFGPGTRLTVL.

CDR3 region: CASSFSVLPYEQYF. As DNA, the CDR3 is TGTGCCAGCAGTTTTTCAGTGCTCCCCTACGAGCAGTACTTC. The V gene is TRBV28, the J gene TRBJ2-7, with D uncertain. Germline V lookup: CDR1 MDHEN, CDR2 SYDVKM. The CDR3 is 14 residues long. V was shortened by 3 bases and J by 2 bases, with 11 bases between the two germline ends.

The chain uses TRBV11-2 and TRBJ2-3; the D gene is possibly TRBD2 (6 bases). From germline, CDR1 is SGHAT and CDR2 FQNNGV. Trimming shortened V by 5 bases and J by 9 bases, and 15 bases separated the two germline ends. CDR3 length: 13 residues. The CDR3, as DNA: TGTGCCAGCAGCCACCTTAGCGGAGACACGCAGTATTTT. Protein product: CASSHLSGDTQYF.

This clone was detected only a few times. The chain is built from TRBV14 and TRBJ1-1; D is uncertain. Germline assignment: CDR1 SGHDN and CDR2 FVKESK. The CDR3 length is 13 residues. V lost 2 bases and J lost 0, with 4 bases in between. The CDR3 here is CASSQWLNTEAFF. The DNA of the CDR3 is TGTGCCAGCAGCCAATGGTTGAACACTGAAGCTTTCTTT.

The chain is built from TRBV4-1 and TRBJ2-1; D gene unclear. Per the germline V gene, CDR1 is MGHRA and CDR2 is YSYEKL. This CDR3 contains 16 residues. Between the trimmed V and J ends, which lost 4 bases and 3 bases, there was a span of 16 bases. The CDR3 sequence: CASSLVIPSIYNEQFF. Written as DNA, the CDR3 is TGCGCCAGCAGCCTCGTTATACCCTCCATCTACAATGAGCAGTTCTTC.

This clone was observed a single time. The CDR3 sequence is CASRGEWDNEQFF. In DNA, the CDR3 is TGTGCCAGCAGGGGGGAGTGGGATAATGAGCAGTTCTTC. This chain links TRBV2 with TRBJ2-1; D assignment may be TRBD1 or TRBD2 (5 bases each). The CDR3 has 13 residues. V was trimmed by 6 bases and J by 7 bases, leaving 13 bases between them. Germline values: CDR1 SNHLY, CDR2 FYNNEI.

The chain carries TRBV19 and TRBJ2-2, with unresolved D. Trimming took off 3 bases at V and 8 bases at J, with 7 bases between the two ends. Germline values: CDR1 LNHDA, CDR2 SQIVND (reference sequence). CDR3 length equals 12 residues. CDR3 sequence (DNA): TGTGCCAGTAGTATTGAGGTGGGGGAGCTGTTTTTT. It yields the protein CASSIEVGELFF.

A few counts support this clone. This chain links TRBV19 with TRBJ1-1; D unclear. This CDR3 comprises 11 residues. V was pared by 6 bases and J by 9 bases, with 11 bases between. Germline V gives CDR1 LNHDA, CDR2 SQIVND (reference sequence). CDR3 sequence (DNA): TGTGCCAGTAGCCTGGCAGTTCAAGCTTTCTTT. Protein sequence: CASSLAVQAFF.

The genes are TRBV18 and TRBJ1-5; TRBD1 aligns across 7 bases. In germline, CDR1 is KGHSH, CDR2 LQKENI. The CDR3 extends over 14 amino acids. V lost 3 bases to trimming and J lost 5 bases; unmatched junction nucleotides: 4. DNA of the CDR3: TGTGCCAGCTCACCTGAGGGGGCGGATCAGCCCCAGCATTTT. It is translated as CASSPEGADQPQHF. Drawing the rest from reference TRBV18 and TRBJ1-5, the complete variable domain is NAGVMQNPRHLVRRRGQEARLRCSPMKGHSHVYWYRQLPEEGLKFMVYLQKENIIDESGMPKERFSAEFPKEGPSILRIQQVVRGDSAAYFCASSPEGADQPQHFGDGTRLSIL.

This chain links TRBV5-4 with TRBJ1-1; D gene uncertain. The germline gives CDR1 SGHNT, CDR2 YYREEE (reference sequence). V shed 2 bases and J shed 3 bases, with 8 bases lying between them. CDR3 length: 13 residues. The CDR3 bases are TGTGCCAGCAGCTTCGTCCTGGACACTGAAGCTTTCTTT. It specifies CASSFVLDTEAFF. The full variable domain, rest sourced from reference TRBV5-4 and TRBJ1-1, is ETGVTQSPTHLIKTRGQQVTLRCSSQSGHNTVSWYQQALGQGPQFIFQYYREEENGRGNFPPRFSGLQFPNYSSELNVNALELDDSALYLCASSFVLDTEAFFGQGTRLTVV.